This T cell receptor beta chain was obtained from a study of blood T cell repertoires in COVID-19. Participants spanned ages about 18 to 89 years and resided in roughly 22 US areas. Per germline, CDR1 SGHTA and CDR2 FQGTGA. The CDR3 length is 15 residues. Trimming took off 1 base at V and 0 bases at J, with 7 bases between the two ends. This clone has only one observation. Profiling relied on immunoSEQ multiplex PCR, and the TCRdb table lists in-frame clones only, not all of them. The data hold approximately 200,000 clones, with around 89% observed a single time. V gene TRBV7-3 combines with J gene TRBJ2-1; D not certain. This receptor was taken from a woman younger than 30 in a cohort exposed to, infected with or recovered from COVID-19 (not recorded which). Sequencing input: PBMCs or T cells enriched from blood (not recorded which). The CDR3 DNA reads as TGTGCCAGCAGCTTAAGGGCAGGCTCCTACAATGAGCAGTTCTTC. Translation gives CASSLRAGSYNEQFF.